The entry below gives a single T cell receptor (beta chain) sequence along with its context. These data originate in a study of T cell changes during pregnancy in multiple sclerosis. The junction had 19 bases not matched to a gene; V was cut back by 3 bases and J by 5 bases. CDR1 and CDR2 (germline): SGDLS, YYNGEE. This CDR3 is built from 19 residues. Method: immunoSEQ multiplex PCR; TCRdb's copy keeps in-frame clones and lacks some. The data show tens of thousands of clones, 85% to 95% seen once. Sequenced sample: peripheral blood. The rearrangement uses TRBV9 and TRBJ2-5; the match to TRBD2 covers 10 bases. The sequence came from a female donor with multiple sclerosis, enrolled in a pregnancy study. CDR3 in amino acids: CASSEGALSSGSSVETQYF. The CDR3 DNA is TGTGCCAGCAGCGAGGGGGCCCTCTCTAGCGGGAGTAGTGTGGAGACCCAGTACTTC.